This T cell receptor beta chain was identified during a study of shared clonotypes between healthy human individuals. Overall study findings and caveats: Lower generation probabilities were found for non-shared clonotypes than for those shared by all four donors.

Regarding this clone: Antigen unknown.

Trimming cost V 5 bases and J 1 base, with 17 bases left between them. CDR1 SGHNT and CDR2 YENEEA come from the germline V gene. The CDR3 runs 16 residues. As originally analysed: Filtering differed, since immunoSEQ gave only junction sequences and no quality scores. Sequencing used immunoSEQ multiplex PCR; TCRdb keeps in-frame clones, though not all of them. The V and J calls and clone size come from that table; D and trimming were worked out from the DNA. The sample shows some 2,500,000 clones, approximately 93% of them seen only once. This TCR derives from a man aged 18 to 29 in good health. Some clones in this sample may be carry-over from other donors' samples. The V gene is TRBV11-3, the J gene TRBJ2-5; the D call may be TRBD1 or TRBD2 (5 bases each). Sequencing was done on a sample of naive CD4+ T cells from PBMCs. This sample's subset: CD45RA+ positively selected. CDR3 DNA sequence: TGTGCCAGCAGCGCTACTAGTTGGGGCGGCCAAGAGACCCAGTACTTC. It codes for CASSATSWGGQETQYF.